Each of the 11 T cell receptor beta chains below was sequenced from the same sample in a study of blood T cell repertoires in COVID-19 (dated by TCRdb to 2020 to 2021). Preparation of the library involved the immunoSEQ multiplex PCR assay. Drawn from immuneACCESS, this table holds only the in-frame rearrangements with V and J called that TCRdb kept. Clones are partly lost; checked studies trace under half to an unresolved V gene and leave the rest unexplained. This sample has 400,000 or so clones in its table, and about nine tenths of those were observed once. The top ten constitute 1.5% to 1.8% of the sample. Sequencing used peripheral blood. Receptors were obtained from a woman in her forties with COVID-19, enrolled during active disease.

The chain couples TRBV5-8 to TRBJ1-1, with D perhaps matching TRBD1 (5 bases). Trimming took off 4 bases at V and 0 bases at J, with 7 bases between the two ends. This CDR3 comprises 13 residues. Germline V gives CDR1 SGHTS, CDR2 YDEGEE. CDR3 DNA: TGTGCCAGCAGCGCACAGGTGAACACTGAAGCTTTCTTT. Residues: CASSAQVNTEAFF.

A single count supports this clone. CDR3 in DNA: TGTGCCAGCAGCCCCCGTCCCCGGACTAGCGGGAAAGAGACCCAGTACTTC. Amino acids: CASSPRPRTSGKETQYF. The J gene is TRBJ2-5, the V gene TRBV9; 12 bases fit TRBD2. J lost 3 bases, V lost 4 bases, and 10 bases had no gene match. From germline, CDR1 is SGDLS and CDR2 YYNGEE. This CDR3 region has 17 residues.

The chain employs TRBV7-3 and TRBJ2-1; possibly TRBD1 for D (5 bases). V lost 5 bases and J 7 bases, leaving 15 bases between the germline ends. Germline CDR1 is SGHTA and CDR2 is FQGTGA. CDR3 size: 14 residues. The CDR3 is CASSPKGARNEQFF. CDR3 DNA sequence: TGTGCCAGCAGCCCCAAAGGGGCGAGGAATGAGCAGTTCTTC.

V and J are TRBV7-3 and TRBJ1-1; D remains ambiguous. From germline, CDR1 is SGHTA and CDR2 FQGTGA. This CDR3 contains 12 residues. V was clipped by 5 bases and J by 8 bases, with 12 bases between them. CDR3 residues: CASSTAGIEAFF. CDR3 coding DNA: TGTGCCAGCAGCACGGCGGGGATAGAAGCTTTCTTT.

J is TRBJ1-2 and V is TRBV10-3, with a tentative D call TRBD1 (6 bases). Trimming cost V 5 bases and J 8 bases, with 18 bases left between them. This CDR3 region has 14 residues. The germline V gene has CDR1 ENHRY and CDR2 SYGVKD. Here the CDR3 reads CAISLKPQGRGYTF. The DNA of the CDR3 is TGTGCCATCAGTTTAAAGCCCCAGGGGAGAGGCTACACCTTC.

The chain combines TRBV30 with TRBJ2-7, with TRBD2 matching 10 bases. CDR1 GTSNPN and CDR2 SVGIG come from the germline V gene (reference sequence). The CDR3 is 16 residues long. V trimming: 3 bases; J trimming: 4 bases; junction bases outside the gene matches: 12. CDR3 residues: CAWSPQRGGLRYEQYF. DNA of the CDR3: TGTGCCTGGAGCCCACAGCGGGGGGGCCTCAGGTACGAGCAGTACTTC.

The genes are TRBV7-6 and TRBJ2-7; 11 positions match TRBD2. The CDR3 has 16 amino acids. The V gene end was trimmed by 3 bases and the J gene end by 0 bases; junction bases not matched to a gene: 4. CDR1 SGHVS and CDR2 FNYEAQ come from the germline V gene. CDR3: CASSFGTSGISYEQYF. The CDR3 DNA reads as TGTGCCAGCAGCTTCGGGACTAGCGGTATCTCCTACGAGCAGTACTTC.

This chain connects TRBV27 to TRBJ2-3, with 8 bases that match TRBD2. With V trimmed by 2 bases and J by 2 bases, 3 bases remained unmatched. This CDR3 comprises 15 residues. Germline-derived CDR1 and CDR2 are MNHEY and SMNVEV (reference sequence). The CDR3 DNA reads TGTGCCAGCAGTTTAAAACTAGCGGCCACAGATACGCAGTATTTT. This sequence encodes CASSLKLAATDTQYF.

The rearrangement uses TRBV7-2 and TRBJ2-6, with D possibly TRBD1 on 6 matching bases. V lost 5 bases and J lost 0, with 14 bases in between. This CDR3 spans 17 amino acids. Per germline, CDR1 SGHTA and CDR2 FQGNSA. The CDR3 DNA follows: TGTGCCAGCAGCCTACAGACAGGCCGCTCTGGGGCCAACGTCCTGACTTTC. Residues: CASSLQTGRSGANVLTF.

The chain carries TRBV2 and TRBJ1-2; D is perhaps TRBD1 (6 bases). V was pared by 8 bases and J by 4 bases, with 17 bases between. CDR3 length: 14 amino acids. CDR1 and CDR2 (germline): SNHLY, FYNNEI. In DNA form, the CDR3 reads TGTGCCAGCTATATAAACAGGGTGGGCTATGGCTACACCTTC. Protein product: CASYINRVGYGYTF. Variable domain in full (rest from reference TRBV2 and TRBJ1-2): EPEVTQTPSHQVTQMGQEVILRCVPISNHLYFYWYRQILGQKVEFLVSFYNNEISEKSEIFDDQFSVERPDGSNFTLKIRSTKLEDSAMYFCASYINRVGYGYTFGSGTRLTVV.

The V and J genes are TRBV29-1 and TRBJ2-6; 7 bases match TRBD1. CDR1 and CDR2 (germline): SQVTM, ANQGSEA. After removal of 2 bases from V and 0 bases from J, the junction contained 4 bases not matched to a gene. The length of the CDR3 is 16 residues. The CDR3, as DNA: TGCAGCGTTGAATCAGGGGGTAGCTCTGGGGCCAACGTCCTGACTTTC. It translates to CSVESGGSSGANVLTF. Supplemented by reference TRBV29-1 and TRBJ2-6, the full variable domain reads SAVISQKPSRDICQRGTSLTIQCQVDSQVTMMFWYRQQPGQSLTLIATANQGSEATYESGFVIDKFPISRPNLTFSTLTVSNMSPEDSSIYLCSVESGGSSGANVLTFGAGSRLTVL.